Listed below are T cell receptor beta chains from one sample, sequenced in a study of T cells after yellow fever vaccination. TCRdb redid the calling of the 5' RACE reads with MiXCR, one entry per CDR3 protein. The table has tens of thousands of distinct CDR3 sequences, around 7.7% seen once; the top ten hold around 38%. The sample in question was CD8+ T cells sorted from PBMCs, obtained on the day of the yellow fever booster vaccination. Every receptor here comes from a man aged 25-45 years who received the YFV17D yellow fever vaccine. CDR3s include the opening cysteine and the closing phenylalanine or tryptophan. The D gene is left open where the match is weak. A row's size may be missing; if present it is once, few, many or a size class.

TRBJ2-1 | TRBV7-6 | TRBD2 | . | TGTGCCAGCAGCTTAGGGGGCGCGGGAGGGTCCTACAATGAGCAGTTCTTC | CASSLGGAGGSYNEQFF
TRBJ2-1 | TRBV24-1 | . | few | TGTGCCACCAGTGATTTAGGGAGAACTCTGTTCTTC | CATSDLGRTLFF
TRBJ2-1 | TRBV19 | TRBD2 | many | TGTGCCAGTAGTCCGGGACTAGCGGGAGTTTTGGATGAGCAGTTCTTC | CASSPGLAGVLDEQFF
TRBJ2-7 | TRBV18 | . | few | TGTGCCAGCTCACCTCCGGGTTTTTCCTACGAGCAGTACTTC | CASSPPGFSYEQYF
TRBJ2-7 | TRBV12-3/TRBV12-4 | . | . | TGTGCCAGCAGTTTAATGGGGGCCGAGCAGTACTTC | CASSLMGAEQYF
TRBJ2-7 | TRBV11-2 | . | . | TGTGCCAGCAGCTTAGATACCTACGAGCAGTACTTC | CASSLDTYEQYF
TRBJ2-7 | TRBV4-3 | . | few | TGCGCCAGCAGCGGGTCGAACTACGAGCAGTACTTC | CASSGSNYEQYF
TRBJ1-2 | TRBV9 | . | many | TGTGCCAGCAGCGTAGCCGACGGAGGCTATGGCTACACCTTC | CASSVADGGYGYTF
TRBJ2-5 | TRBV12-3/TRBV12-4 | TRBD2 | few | TGTGCCAGCAGTACACTAGCGAAAGAGACCCAGTACTTC | CASSTLAKETQYF
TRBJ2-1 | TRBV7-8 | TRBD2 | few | TGTGCCAGCAGCAGCCTAGCGGGAGGGCGGACCTCCTACAATGAGCAGTTCTTC | CASSSLAGGRTSYNEQFF
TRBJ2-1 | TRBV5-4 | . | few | TGTGCCAGCAGCTTCTACATGGGTGAGCAGTTCTTC | CASSFYMGEQFF
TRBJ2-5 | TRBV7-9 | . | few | TGTGCCAGCAGCTTAGGAAGCAGTGGAAAAGAGACCCAGTACTTC | CASSLGSSGKETQYF
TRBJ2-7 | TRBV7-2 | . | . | TGTGCCAGCAGCTTAGTTCCCCAGGGATCCTCCTACGAGCAGTACTTC | CASSLVPQGSSYEQYF
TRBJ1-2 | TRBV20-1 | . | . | TGCAGTGCCGGAGGCAGGGCGGGTGACTATGGCTACACCTTC | CSAGGRAGDYGYTF
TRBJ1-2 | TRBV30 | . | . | TGTGCCTGGATTGAGAAAGCTAACTATGGCTACACCTTC | CAWIEKANYGYTF
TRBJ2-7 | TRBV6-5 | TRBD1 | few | TGTGCCAGCAGTTACGGGACAGGGGAGTACGAGCAGTACTTC | CASSYGTGEYEQYF
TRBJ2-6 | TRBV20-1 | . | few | TGCAGTGCTAGTAACCCTTCTGGGGCCAACGTCCTGACTTTC | CSASNPSGANVLTF
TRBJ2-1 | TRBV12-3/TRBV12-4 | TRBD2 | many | TGTGCCATCTGTTTAGAACTAGCGGGCTTGGGGGACCTTTACAATGAGCAGTTCTTC | CAICLELAGLGDLYNEQFF
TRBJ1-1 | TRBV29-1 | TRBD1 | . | TGCAGCGTGGGGACAGGGGCCCACACTGAAGCTTTCTTT | CSVGTGAHTEAFF
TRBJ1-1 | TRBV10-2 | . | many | TGCGCCAGCAGTGCTGGGGTTACTGAAGCTTTCTTT | CASSAGVTEAFF
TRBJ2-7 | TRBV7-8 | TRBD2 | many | TGTGCCAGCAGCTTAAAACTAGCGGGCGAGCAGTACTTC | CASSLKLAGEQYF
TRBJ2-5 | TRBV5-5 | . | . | TGTGCCAGCGGCTCCGGGTTCGAGACCCAGTACTTC | CASGSGFETQYF
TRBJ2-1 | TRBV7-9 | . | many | TGTGCCAGCAGCTCGGACTGGAACAATGAGCAGTTCTTC | CASSSDWNNEQFF
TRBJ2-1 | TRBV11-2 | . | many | TGTGCCAGCAGCTTAGTAAGTTGGACACCATACAATGAGCAGTTCTTC | CASSLVSWTPYNEQFF
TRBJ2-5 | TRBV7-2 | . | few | TGTGCCAGCACCCCCCCCGGCGGCCAAGAGACCCAGTACTTC | CASTPPGGQETQYF
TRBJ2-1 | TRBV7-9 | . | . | TGTGCCGGCGGGAATGAGCAGTTCTTC | CAGGNEQFF
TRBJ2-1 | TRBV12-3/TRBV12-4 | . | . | TGTGCCAGCAGTACCTTCGACAGCAATGAGCAGTTCTTC | CASSTFDSNEQFF
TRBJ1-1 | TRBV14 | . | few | TGTGCCAGCAGCCAAGTCGGGGGTTTAACTGAAGCTTTCTTT | CASSQVGGLTEAFF
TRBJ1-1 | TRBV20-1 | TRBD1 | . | TGCAGTGCAACGACAGGGGCCGAAGCTTTCTTT | CSATTGAEAFF
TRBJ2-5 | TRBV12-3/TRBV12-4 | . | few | TGTGCCAGCTCCAGTATTCTCCAAGAGACCCAGTACTTC | CASSSILQETQYF